The 27 T cell receptor beta chains below come from one sample, sequenced in a study of shared clonotypes between healthy human individuals. Some clones are missing from TCRdb's copy, which holds only in-frame ones; the method was immunoSEQ multiplex PCR. This table holds some 500,000 clones, about 96% found once. The material sequenced was naive CD4+ T cells sorted from blood. Subset: CD45RA+ positively selected. The receptors originated from a young woman in good health.

The chain recombines TRBV2 with TRBJ1-2; 7 positions match TRBD1. The CDR3 has 14 residues. Germline V lookup: CDR1 SNHLY, CDR2 FYNNEI. Germline trimming cut 6 bases from V and 5 bases from J; bases unmatched to any gene: 9. The CDR3 nucleotides read TGTGCCAGCAGGACTAGACAGGGCGTTTATGGCTACACCTTC. Residues: CASRTRQGVYGYTF.

This chain connects TRBV5-5 to TRBJ2-7; no definite D call. This CDR3 has 16 residues. V was trimmed by 0 bases and J by 4 bases, leaving 17 bases between them. The germline gives CDR1 SGHKS, CDR2 YYEKEE (reference sequence). The CDR3 nucleotides read TGTGCCAGCAGCTTGGCCGTTGGGTCGCGTCGATACGAGCAGTACTTC. This codes for CASSLAVGSRRYEQYF.

The chain employs TRBV6-5 and TRBJ2-7; D perhaps matches TRBD1 (7 bases). Trimming took 10 bases from V and 2 from J, leaving 9 bases between them. This CDR3 comprises 11 residues. CDR1 is MNHEY and CDR2 is SVGAGI in the germline V gene. This CDR3 reads CATRGAYEQYF. For the CDR3, the DNA is TGTGCCACCAGGGGGGCCTACGAGCAGTACTTC.

The chain joins TRBV27 to TRBJ1-4; D is undetermined. Looked up from germline, CDR1 is MNHEY and CDR2 is SMNVEV (reference sequence). This CDR3 contains 17 residues. V was trimmed by 0 bases and J by 10 bases, leaving 21 bases between them. The CDR3 DNA sequence: TGTGCCAGCAGTTTATCCTCGGAGGGCCTTCTACTCGCAAAACTGTTTTTT. Its translation: CASSLSSEGLLLAKLFF.

V is TRBV10-2 and J is TRBJ2-7; either TRBD1 or TRBD2 may supply D (5 bases each). Germline lookup yields CDR1 WSHSY and CDR2 SAAADI. V was clipped by 2 bases and J by 3 bases, with 14 bases between them. The CDR3 is 15 amino acids. The CDR3 sequence is CASSESAGRRYEQYF. CDR3 nucleotide sequence: TGCGCCAGCAGTGAGAGCGCAGGGAGACGCTACGAGCAGTACTTC.

With respect to this clone: Distinct nucleotide sequences in the sample also encode this CDR3. The chain recombines TRBV28 with TRBJ2-1; 10 bases fit TRBD2. The CDR3 runs 16 residues. J lost 2 bases, V lost 4 bases, and 5 bases had no gene match. From germline, CDR1 is MDHEN and CDR2 SYDVKM. CDR3 DNA: TGTGCCAGCAGTTCGTCAGCGGGAGGGCCCTACAATGAGCAGTTCTTC. Translation gives CASSSSAGGPYNEQFF.

This clone has only one observation. V gene TRBV5-1 combines with J gene TRBJ1-4; 9 bases match TRBD1. This CDR3 region has 18 residues. The germline V gene encodes CDR1 SGHRS and CDR2 YFSETQ. The junction had 10 bases not matched to a gene; V was cut back by 4 bases and J by 0 bases. The CDR3 region is CASSVTGTGSATNEKLFF. CDR3 DNA: TGCGCCAGCAGCGTTACCGGGACAGGGAGTGCAACTAATGAAAAACTGTTTTTT.

The chain uses TRBV28 and TRBJ1-1; unclear D gene. The length of the CDR3 is 15 residues. Trimming left V 5 bases short and J 1 base short, with 14 bases between. Germline V gene sequence: CDR1 MDHEN, CDR2 SYDVKM. The CDR3 coding sequence is TGTGCCAGCAGTGTCGGCGGGCACTCGAACACTGAAGCTTTCTTT. As protein: CASSVGGHSNTEAFF. Supplemented by reference TRBV28 and TRBJ1-1, the full variable domain reads DVKVTQSSRYLVKRTGEKVFLECVQDMDHENMFWYRQDPGLGLRLIYFSYDVKMKEKGDIPEGYSVSREKKERFSLILESASTNQTSMYLCASSVGGHSNTEAFFGQGTRLTVV.

The sample holds one count of this clone. The chain employs TRBV4-1 and TRBJ1-5; 8 nucleotides match TRBD1. The CDR3 is made up of 16 amino acids. Germline V CDR1 and CDR2: MGHRA, YSYEKL. Trimming took 6 bases from V and 2 from J; bases not matched to a gene: 9. CDR3 in amino acids: CASRPGQGSGNQPQHF. CDR3 in DNA: TGCGCCAGCAGACCCGGACAGGGATCGGGCAATCAGCCCCAGCATTTT.

This chain connects TRBV27 to TRBJ2-2; maybe TRBD2 (5 bases). Germline loops: CDR1 MNHEY, CDR2 SMNVEV (reference sequence). The CDR3 consists of 14 residues. V lost 5 bases and J 6 bases, leaving 13 bases between the germline ends. CDR3: CASSQHGVAGELFF. The CDR3 DNA is TGTGCCAGCAGTCAACACGGGGTTGCCGGGGAGCTGTTTTTT.

This clone came up once. CDR3 region: CASSPPPGTGRNEKLFF. The DNA for the CDR3 is TGTGCCAGCAGCCCACCACCTGGGACAGGACGTAATGAAAAACTGTTTTTT. The rearrangement uses TRBV27 and TRBJ1-4; 8 bases map to TRBD1. The CDR3 extends over 17 amino acids. Per the germline V gene, CDR1 is MNHEY and CDR2 is SMNVEV (reference sequence). The ends lost 6 bases at V and 4 bases at J; junction bases unmatched: 13.

This rearrangement joins TRBV5-1 to TRBJ2-7, with 7 positions matching TRBD2. CDR3 length: 15 residues. The V segment lost 4 bases and the J segment 2 bases; nucleotides outside the gene matches: 9. The germline gives CDR1 SGHRS, CDR2 YFSETQ. Written as DNA, the CDR3 is TGCGCCAGCAGCGAAGGAGGACTAGGAGCCTACGAGCAGTACTTC. This encodes CASSEGGLGAYEQYF. The full variable domain, with the rest looked up from reference TRBV5-1 and TRBJ2-7, is KAGVTQTPRYLIKTRGQQVTLSCSPISGHRSVSWYQQTPGQGLQFLFEYFSETQRNKGNFPGRFSGRQFSNSRSEMNVSTLELGDSALYLCASSEGGLGAYEQYFGPGTRLTVT.

In the case of this clone: At the DNA level, this CDR3 is encoded by other sequences in the same sample as well. The chain uses TRBV18 and TRBJ2-7; 10 bases align to TRBD1. V shed 3 bases, J shed 1 base, and the junction held 3 bases outside the gene matches. There are 15 residues in the CDR3. Germline assignment: CDR1 KGHSH and CDR2 LQKENI. The CDR3 spells CASSPRDRGSYEQYF. In nucleotides, the CDR3 is TGTGCCAGCTCACCCCGGGACAGGGGTTCCTACGAGCAGTACTTC.

This chain uses TRBV4-1 with TRBJ2-3; the match to TRBD2 covers 8 bases. CDR3 length equals 18 residues. V was pared by 1 base and J by 4 bases, with 13 bases of the junction left unmatched. CDR1 is MGHRA, CDR2 YSYEKL, per germline. The CDR3 loop reads CASSQAWISGSGADTQYF. As DNA, the CDR3 is TGCGCCAGCAGCCAAGCCTGGATAAGCGGGAGTGGGGCAGATACGCAGTATTTT.

The J gene is TRBJ1-1, the V gene TRBV18; TRBD1 is a possible D gene (5 bases). Trimming removed 2 bases at V and 8 bases at J, with 12 bases between. Germline values: CDR1 KGHSH, CDR2 LQKENI. This CDR3 spans 13 amino acids. CDR3: CASSPDQGAEAFF. The DNA for the CDR3 is TGTGCCAGCTCACCAGACCAGGGAGCCGAAGCTTTCTTT.

This rearrangement joins TRBV4-1 to TRBJ2-1; TRBD2 agrees at 9 bases. Germline-derived CDR1 and CDR2 are MGHRA and YSYEKL. With V trimmed by 1 base and J by 8 bases, 6 bases remained unmatched. The CDR3 is made up of 15 amino acids. CDR3 nucleotides: TGCGCCAGCAGCCAAGCGGGACTAGCTCGGCATGAGCAGTTCTTC. It codes for CASSQAGLARHEQFF.

The CDR3 region has the DNA TGCGCCAGCAGTGATAGCGGAAACACCATATATTTT. Amino acid sequence: CASSDSGNTIYF. The chain carries TRBV10-2 and TRBJ1-3; unclear D gene. The CDR3 runs to 12 residues. In germline, CDR1 is WSHSY, CDR2 SAAADI. V lost 3 bases and J lost 4, with 4 bases in between.

On this clone itself: The same CDR3 is also encoded by other DNA sequences in this sample. J is TRBJ1-1 and V is TRBV7-9, with D possibly matching TRBD1 (6 bases). V was shortened by 1 base and J by 5 bases, with 8 bases between the two germline ends. The germline V gene has CDR1 SEHNR and CDR2 FQNEAQ (reference sequence). This CDR3 comprises 13 residues. CDR3 sequence: CASSLGGGTEAFF. The CDR3 DNA is TGTGCCAGCAGCTTAGGAGGGGGGACTGAAGCTTTCTTT.

The chain combines TRBV5-5 with TRBJ2-2, with 12 bases aligning to TRBD2. Germline V gene lookup returns CDR1 SGHKS and CDR2 YYEKEE (reference sequence). Trimming cost V 4 bases and J 1 base; bases outside gene matches: 5. The CDR3 spans 17 residues. CDR3 sequence (DNA): TGTGCCAGCAGCCCCGGACTAGCGGGAAAGAACACCGGGGAGCTGTTTTTT. Amino acid sequence: CASSPGLAGKNTGELFF.

This chain connects TRBV30 to TRBJ2-1, with a tentative D call TRBD2 (6 bases). The ends were cut back, 2 bases at V and 8 bases at J, with 19 bases in the middle. The CDR3 is 15 residues long. Germline V lookup: CDR1 GTSNPN, CDR2 SVGIG (reference sequence). The CDR3 DNA reads as TGTGCCTGGAGTAGAAGGAGGGCGGGCGGGGATGAGCAGTTCTTC. It specifies CAWSRRRAGGDEQFF.

This clone was detected once. CDR3 nucleotide sequence: TGTGCCAGCTCACCAATAAACCTTAGCGGGATCTCCTACGAGCAGTACTTC. It is translated as CASSPINLSGISYEQYF. The chain is built from TRBV18 and TRBJ2-7; 8 bases match TRBD2. This CDR3 has 17 amino acids. Germline trimming cut 2 bases from V and 0 bases from J; bases unmatched to any gene: 9. Germline V gives CDR1 KGHSH, CDR2 LQKENI.

This sequence joins TRBV7-2 and TRBJ2-7; D might be TRBD2 (6 bases). The CDR3 contains 15 residues. Germline V gene sequence: CDR1 SGHTA, CDR2 FQGNSA. V was pared by 0 bases and J by 2 bases, with 11 bases between. The CDR3 nucleotides read TGTGCCAGCAGCTTAGCTGGGACTCCTCCCTACGAGCAGTACTTC. The encoded protein is CASSLAGTPPYEQYF.

The V and J genes are TRBV19 and TRBJ1-2; a possible D gene is TRBD1 (5 bases). Germline loops: CDR1 LNHDA, CDR2 SQIVND (reference sequence). V was trimmed by 2 bases and J by 0 bases, leaving 10 bases between them. The CDR3 sequence is 15 residues long. In DNA, the CDR3 is TGTGCCAGTAGTATACCCAGGGAACCTAACTATGGCTACACCTTC. It yields the protein CASSIPREPNYGYTF.

The rearrangement uses TRBV10-1 and TRBJ2-7; 7 nucleotides line up with TRBD2. The CDR3 sequence is 13 residues long. V shed 6 bases and J 2 bases; nucleotides not matched to a gene: 4. CDR1 and CDR2 (germline): WNHNN, SYGVQD (reference sequence). This chain's CDR3 is CASSEGGPYEQYF. Written as DNA, the CDR3 is TGCGCCAGCAGCGAGGGAGGGCCCTACGAGCAGTACTTC.

The V gene is TRBV4-2, the J gene TRBJ2-7, with 7 bases identical to TRBD1. CDR1 is LGHNA, CDR2 YNFKEQ, per germline. The CDR3 has 16 residues. The trim removed 3 bases at V and 3 bases at J, leaving 11 bases unmatched. CDR3 region: CASSQAPGTENYEQYF. Here the CDR3 DNA reads TGTGCCAGCAGCCAGGCCCCCGGGACAGAAAACTACGAGCAGTACTTC.

The chain employs TRBV5-1 and TRBJ2-2; 10 bases are a match to TRBD2. Unmatched junction bases numbered 4, after V lost 0 bases and J lost 5 bases. Germline values: CDR1 SGHRS, CDR2 YFSETQ. This CDR3 contains 16 residues. The CDR3 DNA reads as TGCGCCAGCAGCTTGGTAGCGGGAGGTCGGACCGGGGAGCTGTTTTTT. Its translation is CASSLVAGGRTGELFF.

This chain uses TRBV28 with TRBJ1-5, with D maybe TRBD1 (5 bases). Germline CDR1 reads MDHEN; CDR2 reads SYDVKM. Trimming stripped 2 bases from V and 5 bases from J, with 10 bases between. This CDR3 is built from 14 residues. Here the CDR3 reads CASSLPQGYQPQHF. For the CDR3, the DNA is TGTGCCAGCAGTTTACCTCAGGGATATCAGCCCCAGCATTTT.